These 20 T cell receptor beta chains were sequenced from one sample in a study of T cells in Graves' hyperthyroidism and ophthalmopathy. RNA transcripts served as the template for amplifying TCR beta CDR3 regions. The HTBI primer set was used in a first-round RT-PCR of the TCR CDR3. TCRdb redid the calling of the multiplex PCR reads with MiXCR, one entry per CDR3 protein. The data show a few hundred thousand distinct CDR3 sequences, with roughly 15% seen just once and more than 3% held by the top ten. The sample comprised blood. The receptors shown here come from a woman in her 40s with Graves' ophthalmopathy.

This clonotype was seen a few times. The chain carries TRBV27 and TRBJ1-2; TRBD1 might be the D (6 bases). The CDR3 consists of 15 residues. Germline CDR1 is MNHEY and CDR2 is SMNVEV (reference sequence). Trimming stripped 5 bases from V and 4 bases from J, with 17 bases between. The CDR3 DNA reads as TGTGCCAGCAGTCACACAGGGAACGACGCCTATGGCTACACCTTC. Its translation is CASSHTGNDAYGYTF.

With regard to this clonotype: With a much larger clone just one base away, this may be a read error. This chain's CDR3 is CASSGQPIQNQPQHF. The CDR3 nucleotides read TGTGCCAGCAGTGGTCAACCCATCCAGAATCAGCCCCAGCATTTT. This chain uses TRBV6-1 with TRBJ1-5; D ambiguous. The CDR3 contains 15 residues. Germline V gives CDR1 MNHNS, CDR2 SASEGT. V was trimmed by 4 bases and J by 4 bases, leaving 14 bases between them.

This chain links TRBV5-1 with TRBJ2-5; D is uncertain. The CDR3 has 13 residues. V dropped 0 bases and J dropped 2 bases, with 5 bases sitting between them. The germline gives CDR1 SGHRS, CDR2 YFSETQ. In DNA, the CDR3 is TGCGCCAGCAGCTTGGCATTTCAAGAGACCCAGTACTTC. Encoded protein: CASSLAFQETQYF. Using reference TRBV5-1 and TRBJ2-5 for the parts outside the CDR3, the full variable domain is KAGVTQTPRYLIKTRGQQVTLSCSPISGHRSVSWYQQTPGQGLQFLFEYFSETQRNKGNFPGRFSGRQFSNSRSEMNVSTLELGDSALYLCASSLAFQETQYFGPGTRLLVL.

This CDR3 is CASSQDRARSYNEQFF. CDR3 coding DNA: TGCGCCAGCAGCCAAGATAGGGCGAGGTCCTACAATGAGCAGTTCTTC. The chain combines TRBV4-1 with TRBJ2-1; D not resolved. The CDR3 is 16 amino acids. Per the germline V gene, CDR1 is MGHRA and CDR2 is YSYEKL. The V and J ends lost 0 bases and 1 base respectively, with 10 bases between them.

Remarks on this clonotype: With a much larger clone just one base away, this may be a read error. The chain has TRBV12-3 or TRBV12-4 and TRBJ2-2; possibly TRBD2 for D (5 bases). The CDR3 contains 15 residues. This CDR3 reads CASRLEGRSTGELFF. The CDR3 DNA reads TGTGCCAGCAGATTAGAGGGCAGGAGCACCGGGGAGCTGTTTTTT.

This clonotype was recorded a few times. V is TRBV29-1 and J is TRBJ1-2; D unresolved. This CDR3 contains 13 residues. Germline V CDR1 and CDR2: SQVTM, ANQGSEA. Trimming cost V 1 base and J 0 bases, with 6 bases left between them. CDR3: CSVEGGANYGYTF. The CDR3 DNA is TGCAGCGTTGAAGGGGGAGCTAACTATGGCTACACCTTC.

At least ten counts were recorded for this clonotype. The chain couples TRBV5-1 to TRBJ1-6; D call uncertain. The germline gives CDR1 SGHRS, CDR2 YFSETQ. V lost 0 bases and J 10 bases, leaving 11 bases between the germline ends. The length of the CDR3 is 14 residues. CDR3 bases: TGCGCCAGCAGCTTGGGAAGCCCGTGGTCACCCCTCCACTTT. Protein sequence: CASSLGSPWSPLHF.

The sample holds many counts of this clonotype. The chain links TRBV5-1 to TRBJ1-5; 7 bases are shared with TRBD1. V lost 4 bases to trimming and J lost 6 bases; unmatched junction nucleotides: 4. CDR1 is SGHRS, CDR2 YFSETQ, per germline. The CDR3 totals 13 residues. The CDR3: CASSPEGAQPQHF. For the CDR3, the DNA is TGCGCCAGCAGCCCGGAGGGGGCTCAGCCCCAGCATTTT.

This clonotype has ten or more counts. CDR3 DNA: TGTGCCAGCAGTCCAAGCGGGAGGGCCCCCTACGAGCAGTACTTC. Translating gives CASSPSGRAPYEQYF. This chain connects TRBV6-1 to TRBJ2-7, with 10 bases identical to TRBD2. The CDR3 totals 15 residues. The germline V gene has CDR1 MNHNS and CDR2 SASEGT. Unmatched junction bases numbered 6, after V lost 5 bases and J lost 2 bases.

The chain employs TRBV30 and TRBJ2-1, with D perhaps matching TRBD1 or TRBD2 (5 bases each). CDR3 length equals 15 residues. Deletions cut 0 bases from V and 3 bases from J, with 12 bases between. Germline V lookup: CDR1 GTSNPN, CDR2 SVGIG (reference sequence). The CDR3 sequence: CAWSVQRGFYNEQFF. CDR3 nucleotide sequence: TGTGCCTGGAGTGTACAGAGGGGCTTCTACAATGAGCAGTTCTTC.

This clonotype was recorded a few times. The rearrangement links TRBV6-5 to TRBJ1-2, with 8 positions matching TRBD1. The CDR3 has 16 residues. Unmatched junction bases numbered 5, after V lost 0 bases and J lost 2 bases. Germline assignment: CDR1 MNHEY and CDR2 SVGAGI. The CDR3 region has the DNA TGTGCCAGCAGTTACTCAAGACAGGGGAGCAACTATGGCTACACCTTC. It specifies CASSYSRQGSNYGYTF.

This chain uses TRBV20-1 with TRBJ2-3; D is unresolved. The germline gives CDR1 DFQATT, CDR2 SNEGSKA (reference sequence). V dropped 6 bases and J dropped 1 base, with 11 bases sitting between them. The CDR3 runs 13 residues. The CDR3 DNA sequence: TGCAGTGCCCTAAATAGGGGCACAGATACGCAGTATTTT. It encodes CSALNRGTDTQYF.

This chain links TRBV28 with TRBJ2-5; D is uncertain. Germline loops: CDR1 MDHEN, CDR2 SYDVKM. Trimming removed 5 bases from V and 4 bases from J, with 17 bases in between. The CDR3 contains 15 residues. The CDR3 sequence: CASSDLHHALETQYF. CDR3 DNA sequence: TGTGCCAGCAGTGACCTCCACCACGCCTTAGAGACCCAGTACTTC.

This clonotype was seen ten or more times. The V and J genes are TRBV6-5 and TRBJ2-1, with D possibly matching TRBD1 (6 bases). The CDR3 covers 14 residues. Trimming pared 2 bases from V and 4 bases from J, leaving 9 bases between. Germline V lookup: CDR1 MNHEY, CDR2 SVGAGI. Here the CDR3 DNA reads TGTGCCAGCAGTTACGCCCAGGGGTACAATGAGCAGTTCTTC. This translates into CASSYAQGYNEQFF.

This clonotype was found a few times. The chain couples TRBV7-2 to TRBJ2-3, with D hard to call. Per germline, CDR1 SGHTA and CDR2 FQGNSA. The length of the CDR3 is 13 residues. V lost 1 base and J lost 10, with 12 bases in between. CDR3 protein: CASSLETLRAQYF. Written as DNA, the CDR3 is TGTGCCAGCAGCTTAGAGACCCTCCGGGCGCAGTATTTT.

This clonotype showed up just a few times. The V gene is TRBV5-1, the J gene TRBJ2-2; 8 nucleotides agree with TRBD1. Germline CDR1 and CDR2: SGHRS and YFSETQ. Unmatched junction bases numbered 7, after V lost 4 bases and J lost 2 bases. The CDR3 length is 16 residues. The CDR3 region has the DNA TGCGCCAGCAGCACCCGACAGGGGAGTAACACCGGGGAGCTGTTTTTT. Protein product: CASSTRQGSNTGELFF.

This clonotype occurred many times. V usage is TRBV14 and J usage is TRBJ2-1; TRBD2 matches 11 bases. Trimming cost V 0 bases and J 6 bases; bases outside gene matches: 7. Germline CDR1 reads SGHDN; CDR2 reads FVKESK. The CDR3 runs 17 residues. CDR3 sequence: CASSQDTGLAGSNEQFF. CDR3 nucleotide sequence: TGTGCCAGCAGCCAAGATACCGGACTAGCGGGCAGCAATGAGCAGTTCTTC.

The sample holds a few counts of this clonotype. The chain is built from TRBV12-3 or TRBV12-4 and TRBJ2-5; D may be TRBD1 (6 bases). The CDR3 consists of 12 residues. Trimming shortened V by 2 bases and J by 13 bases, and 14 bases separated the two germline ends. The CDR3 region has the DNA TGTGCCAGCAGTTTATATGAGGGACAATTGTACTTC. Amino acid sequence: CASSLYEGQLYF.

This clonotype occurred many times. The V call is TRBV27, the J call TRBJ2-3; 9 bases are a match to TRBD2. Losses at the gene ends were 1 base for V and 2 bases for J; bases not matched to a gene: 4. Germline CDR1 is MNHEY and CDR2 is SMNVEV (reference sequence). CDR3 length: 16 residues. CDR3 coding DNA: TGTGCCAGCAGTTTATGGGCGGGGGGGCCCACAGATACGCAGTATTTT. Protein sequence: CASSLWAGGPTDTQYF.

This clonotype has a count of ten or more. The rearrangement uses TRBV7-8 and TRBJ1-2; D uncertain. Per germline, CDR1 SGHVS and CDR2 FQNEAQ. The CDR3 spans 15 residues. V was cut by 5 bases and J by 0 bases, with 13 bases left in between. This CDR3 reads CASSPPGRTNYGYTF. CDR3 sequence (DNA): TGTGCCAGCAGCCCCCCCGGCAGAACTAACTATGGCTACACCTTC.